The 19 T cell receptor beta chains below all came from one sample that was sequenced in a study of shared clonotypes between healthy human individuals. Sequencing was performed with immunoSEQ multiplex PCR; in TCRdb, only in-frame clones are kept and a portion is missing. The sample consists of under 2,000,000 clones, roughly 95% of them appearing once. CD45RO negativity and positive selection for CCR7 defined naive CD8 cells, a population that excluded terminally differentiated effector memory CD45RA+ cells. The sequenced material came from naive CD8+ T cells sorted from blood. The receptors were gathered from a man between 18 and 35 years old in good health.

This sequence joins TRBV7-9 and TRBJ2-2; 16 bases are shared with TRBD2. J lost 0 bases, V lost 5 bases, and 3 bases had no gene match. Looked up from germline, CDR1 is SEHNR and CDR2 is FQNEAQ (reference sequence). There are 18 residues in the CDR3. The CDR3 loop is CASSTGTSGRANTGELFF. The CDR3 DNA reads TGTGCCAGCAGCACCGGGACTAGCGGGAGGGCGAACACCGGGGAGCTGTTTTTT.

On this clone: This sample also contains other DNA sequences that code for the same CDR3. The CDR3 nucleotides read TGTGCCAGCAGTTCGTCACTCTACAATGAGCAGTTCTTC. It yields the protein CASSSSLYNEQFF. The chain employs TRBV27 and TRBJ2-1; no firm D call. Germline V gives CDR1 MNHEY, CDR2 SMNVEV (reference sequence). Between the trimmed V and J ends, which lost 4 bases and 3 bases, there was a span of 7 bases. This CDR3 has 13 amino acids.

The genes are TRBV6-5 and TRBJ2-1, with 7 nucleotides matching TRBD2. Per the germline V gene, CDR1 is MNHEY and CDR2 is SVGAGI. The junction had 7 bases not matched to a gene; V was cut back by 1 base and J by 7 bases. This CDR3 is built from 15 residues. CDR3 DNA sequence: TGTGCCAGCAGTTACTTGGCTAGCGGTGAGAATGAGCAGTTCTTC. Protein sequence: CASSYLASGENEQFF.

The chain links TRBV28 to TRBJ1-2, with D perhaps TRBD1 (6 bases). The germline V gene has CDR1 MDHEN and CDR2 SYDVKM. Trimming cost V 1 base and J 7 bases, with 25 bases left between them. This CDR3 region has 18 residues. CDR3 sequence: CASSLSVWSVHREFGYTF. CDR3 nucleotide sequence: TGTGCCAGCAGTTTATCGGTCTGGTCGGTTCACAGGGAGTTTGGCTACACCTTC.

The chain combines TRBV27 with TRBJ2-1; 9 bases match TRBD2. Germline CDR1 reads MNHEY; CDR2 reads SMNVEV (reference sequence). CDR3 length: 15 amino acids. Trimming at V came to 5 bases and at J to 8 bases, leaving 10 bases not matched to a gene. The CDR3 DNA reads as TGTGCCAGCAGTCCCCTGGCGGGGGGGCACCATGAGCAGTTCTTC. Translation: CASSPLAGGHHEQFF.

The J gene is TRBJ2-1, the V gene TRBV6-5; 11 nucleotides match TRBD2. Trimming at V came to 2 bases and at J to 5 bases, leaving 2 bases not matched to a gene. The germline CDR1 and CDR2 sequences are MNHEY and SVGAGI. CDR3 size: 15 residues. CDR3 DNA: TGTGCCAGCAGTTACGTGACTAGCGGGAACAATGAGCAGTTCTTC. Amino acids: CASSYVTSGNNEQFF.

The CDR3 is CASSEPGLAKNIQYF. In DNA, the CDR3 is TGCGCCAGCAGTGAACCGGGCCTAGCCAAAAACATTCAGTACTTC. This sequence joins TRBV10-2 and TRBJ2-4, with D hard to call. The CDR3 is 15 amino acids. Germline values: CDR1 WSHSY, CDR2 SAAADI. Trimming pared 3 bases from V and 0 bases from J, leaving 9 bases between.

The chain combines TRBV6-5 with TRBJ1-1; 7 bases map to TRBD1. The germline V gene encodes CDR1 MNHEY and CDR2 SVGAGI. The CDR3 totals 13 residues. V shed 2 bases, J shed 8 bases, and the junction held 5 bases outside the gene matches. CDR3 DNA sequence: TGTGCCAGCAGTTACCACAGGGGAACAGAAGCTTTCTTT. Amino acid sequence: CASSYHRGTEAFF.

This clone was seen a handful of times. The same CDR3 also results from other DNA sequences found in this sample. The gene calls are TRBV10-1 and TRBJ2-7; D is undetermined. The CDR3 spans 10 residues. Germline lookup yields CDR1 WNHNN and CDR2 SYGVQD (reference sequence). Trimming removed 8 bases from V and 3 bases from J, with 5 bases in between. DNA for the CDR3: TGCGCCAGCGGGGACTACGAGCAGTACTTC. It codes for CASGDYEQYF.

The chain recombines TRBV25-1 with TRBJ2-2; D not resolved. This CDR3 is 15 amino acids long. The V end was cut by 5 bases, the J end by 4 bases, with 14 bases between. Germline CDR1 MGHDK, CDR2 SYGVNS. CDR3 bases: TGTGCCAGCAGTTCATACAGTGGAGCCACCGGGGAGCTGTTTTTT. Residues: CASSSYSGATGELFF.

The gene calls are TRBV6-5 and TRBJ1-2; 12 bases fit TRBD1. The CDR3 length is 14 residues. Trimming took 5 bases from V and 8 from J; bases not matched to a gene: 6. The germline V gene encodes CDR1 MNHEY and CDR2 SVGAGI. The CDR3: CASSGTGTGGGYTF. The CDR3, as DNA: TGTGCCAGCAGTGGGACCGGGACAGGGGGCGGCTACACCTTC.

CDR3 sequence (DNA): TGTGCCAGCAGCGGGGGGGACAGAAGAAACACTGAAGCTTTCTTT. This translates into CASSGGDRRNTEAFF. The chain is built from TRBV7-9 and TRBJ1-1, with 7 bases fitting TRBD1. The CDR3 covers 15 residues. CDR1 is SEHNR, CDR2 FQNEAQ, per germline (reference sequence). J gave up 2 bases and V 5 bases, and 8 bases lay outside the gene matches.

The chain carries TRBV7-8 and TRBJ2-3; TRBD2 aligns across 9 bases. The CDR3 is 14 amino acids. The germline CDR1 and CDR2 sequences are SGHVS and FQNEAQ. V dropped 3 bases and J dropped 5; count of bases not matched to a gene: 3. The CDR3 DNA follows: TGTGCCAGCAGCTTTTTTAGCGGGGGAGATACGCAGTATTTT. Protein product: CASSFFSGGDTQYF. The variable domain in full, with the rest retrieved from reference TRBV7-8 and TRBJ2-3, is GAGVSQSPRYKVAKRGQDVALRCDPISGHVSLFWYQQALGQGPEFLTYFQNEAQLDKSGLPSDRFFAERPEGSVSTLKIQRTQQEDSAVYLCASSFFSGGDTQYFGPGTRLTVL.

The chain joins TRBV5-6 to TRBJ1-4, with 8 bases fitting TRBD1. Trimming cost V 2 bases and J 7 bases; bases outside gene matches: 4. CDR3 length equals 14 residues. From germline, CDR1 is SGHDT and CDR2 YYEEEE. CDR3 DNA: TGTGCCAGCAGCTTTGAGACAGGGGCTGAAAAACTGTTTTTT. Its translation is CASSFETGAEKLFF.

The J gene is TRBJ2-7, the V gene TRBV9, with TRBD2 identical over 9 bases. Germline-derived CDR1 and CDR2 are SGDLS and YYNGEE. V shed 0 bases and J 1 base; nucleotides not matched to a gene: 5. The CDR3 is 16 residues long. The CDR3 spells CASSVGIAGESYEQYF. In DNA form, the CDR3 reads TGTGCCAGCAGCGTAGGTATAGCGGGAGAGTCCTACGAGCAGTACTTC.

A word on this clone: Other DNA sequences in the same sample also yield this CDR3. The chain couples TRBV7-9 to TRBJ2-3; D unresolved. The CDR3 loop spans 12 amino acids. V shed 2 bases and J shed 5 bases, with 5 bases lying between them. Germline values: CDR1 SEHNR, CDR2 FQNEAQ (reference sequence). The CDR3 region is CASSLRVDTQYF. CDR3 coding DNA: TGTGCCAGCAGCTTACGGGTAGATACGCAGTATTTT.

This clone was recorded only once. This chain connects TRBV28 to TRBJ2-7; D possibly uses TRBD1 or TRBD2 (5 bases each). The germline V gene has CDR1 MDHEN and CDR2 SYDVKM. V was pared by 10 bases and J by 2 bases, with 15 bases between. The CDR3 is made up of 13 amino acids. The CDR3 DNA sequence: TGTGCCACCTTGAGTCAGGGAGCCTACGAGCAGTACTTC. Protein sequence: CATLSQGAYEQYF.

The V call is TRBV7-9, the J call TRBJ2-2, with a possible D match to TRBD2 (6 bases). This CDR3 is built from 15 residues. Trimming removed 4 bases from V and 2 bases from J, with 11 bases in between. Germline CDR1 is SEHNR and CDR2 is FQNEAQ (reference sequence). In DNA form, the CDR3 reads TGTGCCAGCAGCTGGGGGACTGCAAACACCGGGGAGCTGTTTTTT. Its protein is CASSWGTANTGELFF. The complete variable domain, with remaining parts taken from reference TRBV7-9 and TRBJ2-2, reads DTGVSQNPRHKITKRGQNVTFRCDPISEHNRLYWYRQTLGQGPEFLTYFQNEAQLEKSRLLSDRFSAERPKGSFSTLEIQRTEQGDSAMYLCASSWGTANTGELFFGEGSRLTVL.

This clone is a singleton in its sample. The V call is TRBV7-9, the J call TRBJ1-5, with D hard to call. Trimming removed 2 bases from V and 2 bases from J, with 10 bases in between. This CDR3 has 15 residues. The germline V gene encodes CDR1 SEHNR and CDR2 FQNEAQ (reference sequence). The CDR3 protein is CASSLPGEGNQPQHF. CDR3 sequence (DNA): TGTGCCAGCAGCTTACCTGGGGAGGGCAATCAGCCCCAGCATTTT.